The 9 T cell receptor beta chains presented below share a single source sample, sequenced in a study of T cell repertoires in cytomegalovirus infection. TCRdb re-called the reads with MiXCR, one entry per CDR3 protein. Altogether about 37,000 distinct CDR3 sequences are present, 40% to 65% being singletons, with the ten largest covering over 75%. These TCRs are of unknown antigen specificity. The source material was CD8+ T cells from cultured PBMCs, sampled from culture after CMV antigen stimulation. These receptors all stem from a human donor in good health (CMV status not recorded). Some clones in this sample may be carry-over from other donors' samples.

The gene calls are TRBV5-1 and TRBJ2-2, with 8 bases lining up with TRBD1. CDR1 and CDR2 (germline): SGHRS, YFSETQ. The CDR3 has 16 residues. V shed 2 bases, J shed 7 bases, and the junction held 10 bases outside the gene matches. DNA for the CDR3: TGCGCCAGCAGCTTCGGGTTCGGACAGGGTGGCGGGGAGCTGTTTTTT. It translates to CASSFGFGQGGGELFF.

The gene calls are TRBV7-4 and TRBJ1-2; 9 bases are shared with TRBD1. The ends lost 5 bases at V and 3 bases at J; junction bases unmatched: 22. Germline V gene data show CDR1 as SGHVT and CDR2 as SQSDAQ. The CDR3 consists of 20 residues. The DNA for the CDR3 is TGTGCCAGCAGCACCCCACAGGGGGCCCAACACCCACATGCCGACTATGGCTACACCTTC. This encodes CASSTPQGAQHPHADYGYTF.

The chain combines TRBV20-1 with TRBJ2-5; no clear D gene. V was trimmed by 4 bases and J by 4 bases, leaving 13 bases between them. This CDR3 contains 13 residues. Germline values: CDR1 DFQATT, CDR2 SNEGSKA (reference sequence). In DNA, the CDR3 is TGCAGTGCTATAAAGCCACCCGGAGAGACCCAGTACTTC. As protein: CSAIKPPGETQYF.

This chain links TRBV20-1 with TRBJ1-2; D may be TRBD1 (5 bases). V lost 0 bases and J 3 bases, leaving 17 bases between the germline ends. The CDR3 length is 16 residues. CDR1 DFQATT and CDR2 SNEGSKA come from the germline V gene (reference sequence). CDR3 protein: CSARDRLGVVDYGYTF. The CDR3 DNA reads TGCAGTGCTAGAGATCGACTGGGGGTCGTTGACTATGGCTACACCTTC.

The CDR3 region is CASSFHRVTYNSPLHF. The CDR3 nucleotides read TGTGCCAGCAGCTTCCACAGGGTTACCTATAATTCACCCCTCCACTTT. The gene calls are TRBV11-2 and TRBJ1-6; a possible D gene is TRBD1 (6 bases). The CDR3 totals 16 residues. V lost 3 bases and J 2 bases, leaving 11 bases between the germline ends. Looked up from germline, CDR1 is SGHAT and CDR2 is FQNNGV. Using reference TRBV11-2 and TRBJ1-6 for the parts outside the CDR3, the full variable domain is EAGVAQSPRYKIIEKRQSVAFWCNPISGHATLYWYQQILGQGPKLLIQFQNNGVVDDSQLPKDRFSAERLKGVDSTLKIQPAKLEDSAVYLCASSFHRVTYNSPLHFGNGTRLTVT.

The chain carries TRBV2 and TRBJ1-1; D unresolved. The CDR3 length is 12 residues. Trimming left V 7 bases short and J 0 bases short, with 6 bases between. Germline V lookup: CDR1 SNHLY, CDR2 FYNNEI. CDR3 sequence (DNA): TGTGCCAGCATGGCGGTGAACACTGAAGCTTTCTTT. This translates into CASMAVNTEAFF.

The chain recombines TRBV7-2 with TRBJ2-7; the match to TRBD1 covers 11 bases. The ends lost 8 bases at V and 7 bases at J; junction bases unmatched: 7. CDR3 size: 13 residues. The V gene's germline CDR1 is SGHTA and CDR2 FQGNSA. DNA of the CDR3: TGTGCCAGCTTGGACAGGGGGCTGGGGGAGCAGTACTTC. Translated: CASLDRGLGEQYF. Complete variable domain (other parts from reference TRBV7-2 and TRBJ2-7): GAGVSQSPSNKVTEKGKDVELRCDPISGHTALYWYRQSLGQGLEFLIYFQGNSAPDKSGLPSDRFSAERTGGSVSTLTIQRTQQEDSAVYLCASLDRGLGEQYFGPGTRLTVT.

The rearrangement uses TRBV28 and TRBJ1-1; D may be TRBD1 (6 bases). CDR1 and CDR2 (germline): MDHEN, SYDVKM. The V gene lost 7 bases and the J gene lost 10 bases, with 19 bases spanning the gap. There are 13 residues in the CDR3. CDR3 DNA: TGTGCCAGCACCCAAAGGGGGAGGTCGGGAGCTTTCTTT. This codes for CASTQRGRSGAFF.

The V gene is TRBV7-8, the J gene TRBJ1-1, with 7 bases aligning to TRBD1. Germline CDR1 is SGHVS and CDR2 is FQNEAQ. The J segment lost 6 bases and the V segment lost 1 base, leaving 5 bases of the junction unmatched. This CDR3 is 14 amino acids long. CDR3 sequence: CASSLVTGAAEAFF. The CDR3 coding sequence is TGTGCCAGCAGCTTAGTTACAGGGGCCGCTGAAGCTTTCTTT. The full variable domain, in which reference TRBV7-8 and TRBJ1-1 provide the parts outside the CDR3, is GAGVSQSPRYKVAKRGQDVALRCDPISGHVSLFWYQQALGQGPEFLTYFQNEAQLDKSGLPSDRFFAERPEGSVSTLKIQRTQQEDSAVYLCASSLVTGAAEAFFGQGTRLTVV.